This T cell receptor (beta chain) was sequenced for a study of T cell responses to AZD1222 COVID-19 vaccine. Study-level points and caveats: Clonal diversity was possibly underestimated, and the donors were mostly white British, with more females. Spike-specific TCR breadth and depth went up after people got two AZD1222 doses. The study sampled repertoires only after the peak T cell response. Seropositive AZD1222 recipients at baseline numbered only five or six.

The repertoire was sequenced with immunoSEQ multiplex PCR; TCRdb's copy has only in-frame clones and lacks some. This repertoire includes over 140,000 clones. The CDR3 consists of 15 residues. J gave up 3 bases and V 0 bases, and 2 bases lay outside the gene matches. Germline CDR1 LNHNV, CDR2 YYDKDF (reference sequence). A word on this clone: Its antigen remains unknown.

This receptor was taken from an adult in good health. This chain links TRBV15 with TRBJ2-1; 7 bases are shared with TRBD1. The sample taken for sequencing was peripheral blood. The CDR3 DNA follows: TGTGCCACCAGCAGAGATCCAGGGGGCTACAATGAGCAGTTCTTC. Protein sequence: CATSRDPGGYNEQFF.